This entry lists 8 T cell receptor beta chains sequenced from one sample in a study of T cells in Graves' hyperthyroidism and ophthalmopathy. Amplification of TCR beta CDR3 regions was performed using RNA transcripts as template. In the first-round RT-PCR of the TCR CDR3, the HTBI primer set was used. TCRdb analysed the multiplex PCR reads with MiXCR anew, one entry per CDR3 protein. The table lists approximately 620,000 distinct CDR3 sequences, 14% of them singletons, with approximately 5.7% in the top ten. The sequenced sample consisted of blood. Source of these receptors: a woman between 25 and 40 years old with Graves' hyperthyroidism that later progressed to Graves' ophthalmopathy.

This clonotype has just a few counts. This rearrangement joins TRBV20-1 to TRBJ2-2, with TRBD1 identical over 9 bases. The CDR3 totals 16 residues. J gave up 6 bases and V 4 bases, and 12 bases lay outside the gene matches. Germline V lookup: CDR1 DFQATT, CDR2 SNEGSKA (reference sequence). The CDR3 is CSATRPGTGSAGELFF. The DNA of the CDR3 is TGCAGTGCTACCCGCCCCGGGACAGGGAGCGCCGGGGAGCTGTTTTTT.

This clonotype was recorded many times. The rearrangement links TRBV20-1 to TRBJ1-4; D is ambiguous. V lost 0 bases to trimming and J lost 4 bases, with 9 bases between them. The CDR3 extends over 14 amino acids. Germline CDR1 and CDR2: DFQATT and SNEGSKA (reference sequence). The chain's CDR3 is CSARDPTYNEKLFF. In DNA form, the CDR3 reads TGCAGTGCTAGAGATCCCACGTATAATGAAAAACTGTTTTTT.

In its sample, this clonotype was seen many times. This chain links TRBV7-9 with TRBJ2-5; D uncertain. This CDR3 has 14 residues. The V gene's germline CDR1 is SEHNR and CDR2 FQNEAQ (reference sequence). The V and J ends lost 2 bases and 5 bases respectively, with 12 bases between them. In DNA, the CDR3 is TGTGCCAGCAGCTTACGGACGAACCCCGAGACCCAGTACTTC. Amino acid sequence: CASSLRTNPETQYF.

This clonotype has a count of ten or more. The V and J genes are TRBV30 and TRBJ1-2; D gene unclear. The CDR3 is made up of 17 amino acids. Trimming took off 2 bases at V and 5 bases at J, with 24 bases between the two ends. Germline CDR1 and CDR2: GTSNPN and SVGIG (reference sequence). The CDR3 sequence: CAWSSREDVLSGYGYTF. In DNA, the CDR3 is TGTGCCTGGAGTTCAAGGGAGGACGTCCTTTCGGGGTATGGCTACACCTTC.

V gene TRBV9 combines with J gene TRBJ2-4; 8 bases align to TRBD2. With V trimmed by 0 bases and J by 7 bases, 3 bases remained unmatched. This CDR3 comprises 14 residues. Germline CDR1 is SGDLS and CDR2 is YYNGEE. The CDR3 coding sequence is TGTGCCAGCAGCGTAGCGGGAGGGCCGAACATTCAGTACTTC. Its translation is CASSVAGGPNIQYF.

This clonotype has ten or more counts. The chain has TRBV7-8 and TRBJ1-6, with a tentative D call TRBD1 (5 bases). The germline V gene has CDR1 SGHVS and CDR2 FQNEAQ. CDR3 size: 14 residues. Trimming took off 5 bases at V and 8 bases at J, with 13 bases between the two ends. The CDR3 loop reads CASSLNRGDSPLHF. Written as DNA, the CDR3 is TGTGCCAGCAGCCTAAATAGGGGCGATTCACCCCTCCACTTT.

The rearrangement links TRBV9 to TRBJ1-2; 7 nucleotides agree with TRBD1. This CDR3 spans 14 amino acids. In germline, CDR1 is SGDLS, CDR2 YYNGEE. The V and J ends lost 0 bases and 8 bases, in that order; junction bases with no gene match: 7. CDR3 sequence (DNA): TGTGCCAGCAGCGTAGGTGGAGGGGGCGAAGGCTACACCTTC. Its protein is CASSVGGGGEGYTF.

The chain couples TRBV4-2 to TRBJ2-1, with D perhaps matching TRBD2 (6 bases). The germline V gene encodes CDR1 LGHNA and CDR2 YNFKEQ. V dropped 4 bases and J dropped 5 bases, with 15 bases sitting between them. The CDR3 contains 15 residues. Here the CDR3 DNA reads TGTGCCAGCAGCCCGATGGATGGAGGGGACAATGAGCAGTTCTTC. It codes for CASSPMDGGDNEQFF.